The 9 T cell receptor beta chains below all came from one sample that was sequenced in a study of shared clonotypes between healthy human individuals. The data were produced by immunoSEQ multiplex PCR, yet TCRdb's version contains in-frame clones alone and is incomplete. The table includes 2.5 million or so clones, more than 80% detected once. Sequencing was done on a sample of naive CD4+ T cells sorted from blood. Subset reported: CD45RA+ positively selected. These receptors came from a man aged 18 to 30 in good health.

V is TRBV7-2 and J is TRBJ1-1, with no clear D. From germline, CDR1 is SGHTA and CDR2 FQGNSA. The V and J ends lost 1 base and 1 base respectively, with 7 bases between them. This CDR3 region has 14 residues. The CDR3 region is CASSLEYWNTEAFF. CDR3 bases: TGTGCCAGCAGCTTAGAGTATTGGAACACTGAAGCTTTCTTT.

Regarding this clone: The sample has other DNA sequences that encode this CDR3 too. This rearrangement joins TRBV5-1 to TRBJ2-1, with 11 bases aligning to TRBD2. Germline CDR1 is SGHRS and CDR2 is YFSETQ. CDR3 length: 16 residues. J gave up 0 bases and V 4 bases, and 3 bases lay outside the gene matches. The CDR3 coding sequence is TGCGCCAGCAGCCCTAGCGGGGGGAGCTCCTACAATGAGCAGTTCTTC. This codes for CASSPSGGSSYNEQFF.

V is TRBV6-1 and J is TRBJ2-2; D gene uncertain. The germline V gene has CDR1 MNHNS and CDR2 SASEGT. Trimming cost V 6 bases and J 2 bases, with 13 bases left between them. The CDR3 covers 15 residues. CDR3 region: CASRITGVNTGELFF. CDR3 nucleotide sequence: TGTGCCAGCAGGATTACTGGGGTAAACACCGGGGAGCTGTTTTTT.

The chain joins TRBV9 to TRBJ2-3, with 10 positions matching TRBD2. V shed 0 bases, J shed 4 bases, and the junction held 8 bases outside the gene matches. Per germline, CDR1 SGDLS and CDR2 YYNGEE. CDR3 size: 17 residues. The CDR3 region has the DNA TGTGCCAGCAGCGTAGACCCACCTAGCGGGAGCGCAGATACGCAGTATTTT. It encodes CASSVDPPSGSADTQYF.

This chain joins TRBV7-6 and TRBJ2-2; TRBD2 matches 11 bases. The J segment lost 6 bases and the V segment lost 7 bases, leaving 22 bases of the junction unmatched. In germline, CDR1 is SGHVS, CDR2 FNYEAQ. The CDR3 extends over 20 amino acids. As DNA, the CDR3 is TGTGCCAGCAAGGACCCGGTGGGACAGAGGACTAGCGGGTATTCCGGGGAGCTGTTTTTT. Translation: CASKDPVGQRTSGYSGELFF.

The V call is TRBV6-5, the J call TRBJ1-1; D possibly corresponds to TRBD1 (6 bases). Trimming cost V 6 bases and J 3 bases, with 11 bases left between them. CDR1 and CDR2 (germline): MNHEY, SVGAGI. The CDR3 totals 13 residues. The CDR3 loop is CASSRDKYTEAFF. DNA of the CDR3: TGTGCCAGCAGCCGGGACAAGTACACTGAAGCTTTCTTT.

V usage is TRBV6-6 and J usage is TRBJ2-2; possible D gene TRBD1, 6 bases. CDR1 and CDR2 from the germline V gene are MNHNY and SVGAGI (reference sequence). Trimming cost V 7 bases and J 2 bases, with 11 bases left between them. This CDR3 comprises 14 residues. The CDR3 DNA sequence: TGTGCCAGCAACCCGGGACAAAACACCGGGGAGCTGTTTTTT. Translating it yields CASNPGQNTGELFF.

The rearrangement links TRBV2 to TRBJ2-3; 7 positions agree with TRBD1. CDR1 and CDR2 from the germline V gene are SNHLY and FYNNEI. The V segment lost 5 bases and the J segment 0 bases; nucleotides outside the gene matches: 5. This CDR3 is 15 amino acids long. The CDR3 DNA is TGTGCCAGCAGTCTCCAGGACAGGAGCACAGATACGCAGTATTTT. Residues: CASSLQDRSTDTQYF.

In its sample, this clone was seen once. V and J are TRBV18 and TRBJ1-2, with TRBD1 matching over 9 bases. CDR1 and CDR2 from the germline V gene are KGHSH and LQKENI. CDR3 length: 15 amino acids. Trimming cost V 5 bases and J 8 bases; bases outside gene matches: 12. CDR3 protein: CASSGQGMVPYGYTF. The CDR3 DNA reads TGTGCCAGCTCAGGACAGGGGATGGTACCGTACGGCTACACCTTC.